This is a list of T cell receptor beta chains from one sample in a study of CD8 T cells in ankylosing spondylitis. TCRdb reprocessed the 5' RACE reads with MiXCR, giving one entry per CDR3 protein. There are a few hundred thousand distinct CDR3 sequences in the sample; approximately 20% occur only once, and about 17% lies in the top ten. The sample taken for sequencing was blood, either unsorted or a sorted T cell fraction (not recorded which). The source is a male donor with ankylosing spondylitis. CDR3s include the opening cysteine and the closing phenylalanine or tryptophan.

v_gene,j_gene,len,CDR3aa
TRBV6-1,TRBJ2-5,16,CASTLGSTTVGETQYF
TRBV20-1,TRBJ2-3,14,CSARRLAGADTQYF
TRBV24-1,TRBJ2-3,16,CATSDPPGQGTDTQYF
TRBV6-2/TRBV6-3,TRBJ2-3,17,CASSHPGTLGGPDTQYF
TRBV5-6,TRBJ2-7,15,CASSLVASLSYEQYF
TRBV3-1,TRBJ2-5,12,CASSREGETQYF
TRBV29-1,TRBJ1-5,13,CSVGMGGNQPQHF
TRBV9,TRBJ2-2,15,CASRAGGARDGELFF
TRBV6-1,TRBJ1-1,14,CASSPTGILAEAFF
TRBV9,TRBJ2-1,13,CASSLLAGAEQFF
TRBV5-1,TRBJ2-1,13,CASSLGEPSGQFF
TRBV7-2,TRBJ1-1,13,CASSPYRDLEAFF
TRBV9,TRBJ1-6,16,CASSARTGGTNSPLHF
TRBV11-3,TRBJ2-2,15,CASSFITGGTGELFF
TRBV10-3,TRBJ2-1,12,CAISDERYEQFF
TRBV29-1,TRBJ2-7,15,CSVVARSGVFYEQYF
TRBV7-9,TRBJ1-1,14,CARDGTALNTEAFF
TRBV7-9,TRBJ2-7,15,CASSLYGTVSSEQYF
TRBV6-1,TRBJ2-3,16,CASSRATRISTDTQYF
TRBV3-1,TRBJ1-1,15,CASSQENSGNTEAFF
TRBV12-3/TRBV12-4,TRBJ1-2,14,CASSLRLVQGGYTF
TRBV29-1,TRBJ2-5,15,CSVVLSRDMDETQYF
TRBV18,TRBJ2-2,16,CASSPLRQTNTGELFF
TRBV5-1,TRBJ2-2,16,CASSLDARTNTGELFF
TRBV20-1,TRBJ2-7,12,CSAVRGPTEQYF
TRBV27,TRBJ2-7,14,CASSTRQDFYEQYF
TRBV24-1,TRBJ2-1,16,CATSEPTAGLGNEQFF
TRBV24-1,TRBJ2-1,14,CATKLAGAYNEQFF
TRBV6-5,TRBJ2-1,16,CASSYTGTVYYNEQFF
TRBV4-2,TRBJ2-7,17,CASSQDATSDSSYEQYF
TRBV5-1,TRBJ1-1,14,CASSFQAGGSEAFF
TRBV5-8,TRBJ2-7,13,CASSFHRETEQYF
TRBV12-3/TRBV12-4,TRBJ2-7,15,CASSFILAGAYEQYF
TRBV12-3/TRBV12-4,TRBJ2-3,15,CASSPRAGRADTQYF
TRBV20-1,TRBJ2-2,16,CSAKGLAGPNTGELFF
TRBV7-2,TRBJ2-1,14,CASSLAGSPYEQFF
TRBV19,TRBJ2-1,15,CASSNRHSSYNEQFF
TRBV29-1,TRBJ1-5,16,CSAQIGAAHGIQPQHF
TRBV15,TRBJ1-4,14,CATSTGATNEKLFF
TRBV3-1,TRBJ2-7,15,CASSQRREGLSEQYF
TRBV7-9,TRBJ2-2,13,CASSLESPGELFF
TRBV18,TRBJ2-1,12,CASSPRQNEQFF
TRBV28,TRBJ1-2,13,CASSFIRNYGYTF
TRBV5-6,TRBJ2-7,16,CASSLGIVGASYEQYF
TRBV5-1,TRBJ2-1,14,CASSFTTRPSEQFF
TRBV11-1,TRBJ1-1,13,CASSLILNTEAFF
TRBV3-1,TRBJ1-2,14,CASSQDPGRHGYTF
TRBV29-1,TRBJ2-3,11,CSVASEDTQYF
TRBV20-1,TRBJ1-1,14,CSAKSGQLNTEAFF
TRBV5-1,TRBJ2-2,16,CASSLVLTTPAGELFF
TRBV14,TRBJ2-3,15,CASSQGYRATDTQYF
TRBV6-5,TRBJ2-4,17,CASSYMGQGVAKNIQYF
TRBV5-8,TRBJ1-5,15,CASSGGVGSNQPQHF
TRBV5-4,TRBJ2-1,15,CASSLGRVEYNEQFF
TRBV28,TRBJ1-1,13,CAIGTGRPTEAFF